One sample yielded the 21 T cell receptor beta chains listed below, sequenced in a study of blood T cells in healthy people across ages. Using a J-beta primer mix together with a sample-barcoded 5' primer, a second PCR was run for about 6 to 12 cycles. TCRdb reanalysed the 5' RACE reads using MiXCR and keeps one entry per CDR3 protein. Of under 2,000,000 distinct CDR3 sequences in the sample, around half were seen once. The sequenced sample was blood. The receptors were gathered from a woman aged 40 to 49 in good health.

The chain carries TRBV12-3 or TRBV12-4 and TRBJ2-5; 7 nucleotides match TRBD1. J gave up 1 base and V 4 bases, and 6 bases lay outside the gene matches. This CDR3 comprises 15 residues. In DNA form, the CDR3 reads TGTGCCAGCAGTTCCGGGACAGATCGCCAAGAGACCCAGTACTTC. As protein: CASSSGTDRQETQYF.

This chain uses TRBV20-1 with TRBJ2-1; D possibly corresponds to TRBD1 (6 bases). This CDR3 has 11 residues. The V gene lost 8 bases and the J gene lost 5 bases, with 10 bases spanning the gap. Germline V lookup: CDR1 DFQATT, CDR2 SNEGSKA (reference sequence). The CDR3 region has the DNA TGCAGTACAGGGAGCCACAATGAGCAGTTCTTC. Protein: CSTGSHNEQFF.

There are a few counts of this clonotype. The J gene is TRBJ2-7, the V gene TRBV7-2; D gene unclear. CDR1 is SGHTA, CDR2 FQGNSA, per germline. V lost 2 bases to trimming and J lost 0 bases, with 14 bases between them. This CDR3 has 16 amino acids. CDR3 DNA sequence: TGTGCCAGCAGCTTAAAGGCTAGTGGTTTCTCCTACGAGCAGTACTTC. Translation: CASSLKASGFSYEQYF.

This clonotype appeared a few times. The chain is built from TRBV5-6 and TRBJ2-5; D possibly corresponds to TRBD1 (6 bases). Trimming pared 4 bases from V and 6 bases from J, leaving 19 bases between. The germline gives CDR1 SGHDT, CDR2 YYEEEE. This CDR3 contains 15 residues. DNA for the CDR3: TGTGCCAGCAGCAACCGGGACACCTATCAAAAGACCCAGTACTTC. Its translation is CASSNRDTYQKTQYF.

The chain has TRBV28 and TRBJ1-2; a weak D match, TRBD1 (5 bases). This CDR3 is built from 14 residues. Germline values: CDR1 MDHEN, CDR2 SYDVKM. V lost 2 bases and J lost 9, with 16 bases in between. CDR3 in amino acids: CASSLGHPGTRYTF. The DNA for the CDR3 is TGTGCCAGCAGTTTAGGTCACCCAGGGACCCGCTACACCTTC.

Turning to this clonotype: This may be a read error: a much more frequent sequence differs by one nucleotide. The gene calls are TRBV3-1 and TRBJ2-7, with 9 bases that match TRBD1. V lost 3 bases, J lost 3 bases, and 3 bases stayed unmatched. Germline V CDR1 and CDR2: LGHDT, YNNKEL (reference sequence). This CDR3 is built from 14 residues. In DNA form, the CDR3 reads TGTGCCAGCAGCCACCGGGACAGGGACTACGAGCAGTACTTC. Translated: CASSHRDRDYEQYF.

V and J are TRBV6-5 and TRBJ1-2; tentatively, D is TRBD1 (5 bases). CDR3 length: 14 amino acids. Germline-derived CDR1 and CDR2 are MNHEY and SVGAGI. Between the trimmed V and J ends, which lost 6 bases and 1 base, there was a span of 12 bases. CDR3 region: CASSRGRGNYGYTF. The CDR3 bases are TGTGCCAGCAGCCGGGGGAGGGGTAACTATGGCTACACCTTC.

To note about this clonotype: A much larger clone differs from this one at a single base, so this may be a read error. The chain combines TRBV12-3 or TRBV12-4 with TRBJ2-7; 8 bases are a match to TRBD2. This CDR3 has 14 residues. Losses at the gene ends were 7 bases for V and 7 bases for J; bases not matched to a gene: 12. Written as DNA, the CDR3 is TGTGCCAGCATCTACAGCGGGGGTTTCAATGAGCAGTACTTC. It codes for CASIYSGGFNEQYF.

CDR3 loop: CASRWTGDGNEQFF. DNA for the CDR3: TGTGCCAGCCGTTGGACAGGGGACGGCAATGAGCAGTTCTTC. V is TRBV6-6 and J is TRBJ2-1, with 9 bases fitting TRBD1. V shed 8 bases, J shed 6 bases, and the junction held 8 bases outside the gene matches. This CDR3 has 14 amino acids. Germline values: CDR1 MNHNY, CDR2 SVGAGI (reference sequence).

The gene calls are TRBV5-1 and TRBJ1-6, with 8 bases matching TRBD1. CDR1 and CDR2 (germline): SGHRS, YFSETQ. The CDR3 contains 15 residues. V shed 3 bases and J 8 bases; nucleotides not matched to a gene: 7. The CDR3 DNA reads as TGCGCCAGCAGCTCGGGACAGGAGACTTATTCACCCCTCCACTTT. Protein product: CASSSGQETYSPLHF.

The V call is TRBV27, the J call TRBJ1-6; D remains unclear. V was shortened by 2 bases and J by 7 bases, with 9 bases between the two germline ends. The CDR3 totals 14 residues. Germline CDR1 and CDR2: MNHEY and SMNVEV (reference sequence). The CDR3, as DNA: TGTGCCAGCAGTTTAATCGGAAGCAATTCACCCCTCCACTTT. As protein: CASSLIGSNSPLHF.

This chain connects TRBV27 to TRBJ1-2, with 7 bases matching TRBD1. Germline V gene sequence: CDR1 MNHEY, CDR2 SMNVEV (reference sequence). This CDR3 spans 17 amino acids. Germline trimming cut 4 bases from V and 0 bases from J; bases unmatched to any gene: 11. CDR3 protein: CASSSYGEGATNYGYTF. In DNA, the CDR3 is TGTGCCAGCAGTTCCTACGGGGAGGGGGCGACTAACTATGGCTACACCTTC.

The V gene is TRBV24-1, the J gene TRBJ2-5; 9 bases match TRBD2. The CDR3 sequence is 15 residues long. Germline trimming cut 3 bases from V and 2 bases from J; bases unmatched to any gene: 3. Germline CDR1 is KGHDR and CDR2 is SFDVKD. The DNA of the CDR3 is TGTGCCACCAGTGATCGCACTAGCGGGCAAGAGACCCAGTACTTC. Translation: CATSDRTSGQETQYF.

CDR3 residues: CASSLGLAGGGAWNEQFF. The CDR3, as DNA: TGTGCCAGCAGTTTGGGACTAGCGGGGGGGGGAGCTTGGAATGAGCAGTTCTTC. The chain is built from TRBV7-2 and TRBJ2-1; TRBD2 matches 16 bases. The CDR3 length is 18 residues. The trim removed 6 bases at V and 7 bases at J, leaving 12 bases unmatched. In germline, CDR1 is SGHTA, CDR2 FQGNSA.

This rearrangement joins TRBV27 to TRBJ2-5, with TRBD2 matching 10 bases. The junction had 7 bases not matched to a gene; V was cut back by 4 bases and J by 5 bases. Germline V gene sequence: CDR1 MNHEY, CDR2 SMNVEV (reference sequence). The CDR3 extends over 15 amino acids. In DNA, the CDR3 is TGTGCCAGCAGTTCGATAGCGGGGGGCGGTGAGACCCAGTACTTC. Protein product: CASSSIAGGGETQYF.

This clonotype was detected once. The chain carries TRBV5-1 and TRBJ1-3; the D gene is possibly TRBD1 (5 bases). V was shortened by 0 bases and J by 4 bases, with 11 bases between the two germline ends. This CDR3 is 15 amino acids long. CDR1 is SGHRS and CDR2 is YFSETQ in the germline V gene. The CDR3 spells CASSLGQTTGNTIYF. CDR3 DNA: TGCGCCAGCAGCTTGGGACAGACTACCGGAAACACCATATATTTT.

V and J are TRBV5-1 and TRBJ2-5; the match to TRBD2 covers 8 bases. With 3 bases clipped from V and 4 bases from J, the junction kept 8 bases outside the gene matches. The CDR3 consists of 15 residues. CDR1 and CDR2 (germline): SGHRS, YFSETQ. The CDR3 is CASSSGGVIIETQYF. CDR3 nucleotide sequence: TGCGCCAGCAGCTCCGGGGGGGTGATCATAGAGACCCAGTACTTC. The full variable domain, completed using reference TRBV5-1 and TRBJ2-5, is KAGVTQTPRYLIKTRGQQVTLSCSPISGHRSVSWYQQTPGQGLQFLFEYFSETQRNKGNFPGRFSGRQFSNSRSEMNVSTLELGDSALYLCASSSGGVIIETQYFGPGTRLLVL.

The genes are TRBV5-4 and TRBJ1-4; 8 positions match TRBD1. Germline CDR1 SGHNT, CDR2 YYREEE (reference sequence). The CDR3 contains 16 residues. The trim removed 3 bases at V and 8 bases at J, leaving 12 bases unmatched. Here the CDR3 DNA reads TGTGCCAGCAGCTCATCTGACAGGGGAGTTGGAGAAAAACTGTTTTTT. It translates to CASSSSDRGVGEKLFF.

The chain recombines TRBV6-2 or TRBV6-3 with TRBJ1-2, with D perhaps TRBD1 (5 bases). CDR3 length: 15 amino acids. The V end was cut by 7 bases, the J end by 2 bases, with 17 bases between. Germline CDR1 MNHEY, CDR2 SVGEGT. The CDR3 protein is CASKRQSPINYGYTF. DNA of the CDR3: TGTGCCAGCAAGAGACAGTCGCCGATAAACTATGGCTACACCTTC.

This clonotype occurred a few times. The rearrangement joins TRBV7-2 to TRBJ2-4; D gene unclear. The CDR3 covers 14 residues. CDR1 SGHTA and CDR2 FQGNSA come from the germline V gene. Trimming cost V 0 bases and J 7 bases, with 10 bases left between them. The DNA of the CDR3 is TGTGCCAGCAGCTTAGCTTTCAGCCCTAACATTCAGTACTTC. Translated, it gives CASSLAFSPNIQYF.

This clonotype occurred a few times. The CDR3 region is CASSLDLRKANYGYTF. DNA of the CDR3: TGTGCCAGCAGCCTCGACCTCAGGAAAGCTAACTATGGCTACACCTTC. The chain has TRBV9 and TRBJ1-2, with D uncertain. The CDR3 is made up of 16 amino acids. CDR1 and CDR2 (germline): SGDLS, YYNGEE. The V end was cut by 4 bases, the J end by 0 bases, with 16 bases between. Supplemented by reference TRBV9 and TRBJ1-2, the full variable domain reads DSGVTQTPKHLITATGQRVTLRCSPRSGDLSVYWYQQSLDQGLQFLIQYYNGEERAKGNILERFSAQQFPDLHSELNLSSLELGDSALYFCASSLDLRKANYGYTFGSGTRLTVV.